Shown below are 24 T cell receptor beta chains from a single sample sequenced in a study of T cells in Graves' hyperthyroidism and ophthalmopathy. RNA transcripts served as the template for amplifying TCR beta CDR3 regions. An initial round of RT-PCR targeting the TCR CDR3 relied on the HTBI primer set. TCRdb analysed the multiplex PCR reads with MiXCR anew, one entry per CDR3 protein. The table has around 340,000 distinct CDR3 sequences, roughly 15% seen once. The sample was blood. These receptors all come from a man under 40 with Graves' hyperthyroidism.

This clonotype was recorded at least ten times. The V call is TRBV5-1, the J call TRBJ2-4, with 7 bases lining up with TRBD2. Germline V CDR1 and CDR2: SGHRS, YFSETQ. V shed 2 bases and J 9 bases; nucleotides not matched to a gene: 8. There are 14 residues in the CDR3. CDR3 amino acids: CASSLGRERIIQYF. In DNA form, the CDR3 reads TGCGCCAGCAGCTTAGGGCGGGAGAGGATCATTCAGTACTTC. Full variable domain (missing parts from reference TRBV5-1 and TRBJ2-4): KAGVTQTPRYLIKTRGQQVTLSCSPISGHRSVSWYQQTPGQGLQFLFEYFSETQRNKGNFPGRFSGRQFSNSRSEMNVSTLELGDSALYLCASSLGRERIIQYFGAGTRLSVL.

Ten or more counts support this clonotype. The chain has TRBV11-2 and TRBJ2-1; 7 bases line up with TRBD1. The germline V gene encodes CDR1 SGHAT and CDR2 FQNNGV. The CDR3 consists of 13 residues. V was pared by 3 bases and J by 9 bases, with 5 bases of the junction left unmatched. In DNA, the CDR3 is TGTGCCAGCAGCTTTGAGGGGGCGGGTGAGCAGTTCTTC. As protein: CASSFEGAGEQFF.

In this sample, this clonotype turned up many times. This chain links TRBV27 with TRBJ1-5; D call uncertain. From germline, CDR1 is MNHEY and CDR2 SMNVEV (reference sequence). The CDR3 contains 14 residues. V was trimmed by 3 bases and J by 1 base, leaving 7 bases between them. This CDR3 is CASSFGQSNQPQHF. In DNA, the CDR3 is TGTGCCAGCAGTTTTGGCCAGAGCAATCAGCCCCAGCATTTT.

CDR3 amino acids: CASSPRKTNEKLFF. The CDR3 DNA reads as TGTGCCAGCAGTCCCCGTAAAACTAATGAAAAACTGTTTTTT. The chain recombines TRBV27 with TRBJ1-4; D is uncertain. Germline CDR1 MNHEY, CDR2 SMNVEV (reference sequence). V was pared by 5 bases and J by 1 base, with 8 bases between. The CDR3 covers 14 residues.

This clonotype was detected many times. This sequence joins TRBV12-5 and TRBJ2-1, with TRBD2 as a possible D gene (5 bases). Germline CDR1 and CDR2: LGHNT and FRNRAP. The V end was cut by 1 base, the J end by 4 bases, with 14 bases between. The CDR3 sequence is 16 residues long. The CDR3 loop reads CASGLDLSGIYNEQFF. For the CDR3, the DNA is TGTGCTAGTGGTTTGGACCTCAGCGGTATTTACAATGAGCAGTTCTTC.

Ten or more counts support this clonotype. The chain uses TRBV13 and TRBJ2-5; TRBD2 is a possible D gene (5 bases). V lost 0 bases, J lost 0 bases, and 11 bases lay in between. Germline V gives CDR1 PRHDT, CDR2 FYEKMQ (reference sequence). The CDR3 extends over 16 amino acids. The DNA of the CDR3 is TGTGCCAGCAGCTTAGGAAGCGCGGGCCACCAAGAGACCCAGTACTTC. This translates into CASSLGSAGHQETQYF.

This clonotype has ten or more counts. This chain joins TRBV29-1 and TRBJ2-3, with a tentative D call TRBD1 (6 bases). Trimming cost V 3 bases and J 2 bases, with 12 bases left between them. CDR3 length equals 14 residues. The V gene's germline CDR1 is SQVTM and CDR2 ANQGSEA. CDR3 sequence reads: CSVDVSGATDTQYF. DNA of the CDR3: TGCAGCGTTGATGTATCAGGGGCCACAGATACGCAGTATTTT.

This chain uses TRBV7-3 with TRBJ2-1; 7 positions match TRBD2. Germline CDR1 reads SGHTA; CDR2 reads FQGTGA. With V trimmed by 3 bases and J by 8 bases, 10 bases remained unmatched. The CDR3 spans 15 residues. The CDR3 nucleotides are TGTGCCAGCAGCTTGACTAGCAACATACGCCATGAGCAGTTCTTC. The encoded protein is CASSLTSNIRHEQFF.

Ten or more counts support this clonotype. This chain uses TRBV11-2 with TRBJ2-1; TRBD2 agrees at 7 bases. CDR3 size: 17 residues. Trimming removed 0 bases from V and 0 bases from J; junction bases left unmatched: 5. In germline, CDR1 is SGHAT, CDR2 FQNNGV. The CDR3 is CASSLDHRTSSYNEQFF. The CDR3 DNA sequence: TGTGCCAGCAGCTTAGATCACAGGACTAGCTCCTACAATGAGCAGTTCTTC.

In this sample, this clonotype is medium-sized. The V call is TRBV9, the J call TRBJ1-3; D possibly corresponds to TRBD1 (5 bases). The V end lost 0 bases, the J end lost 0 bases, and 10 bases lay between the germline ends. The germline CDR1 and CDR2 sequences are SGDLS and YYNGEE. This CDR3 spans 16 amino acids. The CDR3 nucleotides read TGTGCCAGCAGCGTAGAGGGAGGGGTCTCTGGAAACACCATATATTTT. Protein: CASSVEGGVSGNTIYF.

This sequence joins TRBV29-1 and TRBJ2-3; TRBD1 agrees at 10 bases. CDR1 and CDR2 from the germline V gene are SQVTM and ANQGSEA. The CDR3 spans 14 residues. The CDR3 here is CSGTGAGGTDTQYF. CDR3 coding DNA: TGCAGTGGGACAGGGGCAGGGGGCACAGATACGCAGTATTTT.

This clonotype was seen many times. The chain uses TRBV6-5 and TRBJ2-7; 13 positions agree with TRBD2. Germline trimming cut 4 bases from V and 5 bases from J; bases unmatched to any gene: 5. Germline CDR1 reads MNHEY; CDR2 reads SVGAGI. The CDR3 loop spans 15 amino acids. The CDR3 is CASSSRTSGSHEQYF. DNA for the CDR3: TGTGCCAGCAGTTCCCGGACTAGCGGGAGCCACGAGCAGTACTTC.

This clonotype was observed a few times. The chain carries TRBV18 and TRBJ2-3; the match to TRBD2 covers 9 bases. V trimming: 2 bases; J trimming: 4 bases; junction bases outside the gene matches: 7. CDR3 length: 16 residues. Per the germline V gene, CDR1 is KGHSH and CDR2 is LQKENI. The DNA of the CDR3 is TGTGCCAGCTCACCAGAGGGGCTAGCGGGACCAGATACGCAGTATTTT. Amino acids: CASSPEGLAGPDTQYF.

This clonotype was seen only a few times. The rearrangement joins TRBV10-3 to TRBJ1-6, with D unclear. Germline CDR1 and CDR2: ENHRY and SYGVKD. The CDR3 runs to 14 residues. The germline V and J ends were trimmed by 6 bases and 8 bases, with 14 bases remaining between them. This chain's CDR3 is CAISEPDWDSPLHF. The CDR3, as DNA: TGTGCCATCAGCGAGCCGGACTGGGATTCACCCCTCCACTTT.

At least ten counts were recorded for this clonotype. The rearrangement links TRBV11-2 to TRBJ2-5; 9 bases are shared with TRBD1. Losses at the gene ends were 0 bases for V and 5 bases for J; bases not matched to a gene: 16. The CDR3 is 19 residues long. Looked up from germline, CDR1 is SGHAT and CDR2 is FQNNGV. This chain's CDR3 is CASSLDFSSIGTGMETQYF. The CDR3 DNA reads TGTGCCAGCAGCTTAGATTTCTCCTCTATAGGGACAGGGATGGAGACCCAGTACTTC. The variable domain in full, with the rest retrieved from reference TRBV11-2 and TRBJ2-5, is EAGVAQSPRYKIIEKRQSVAFWCNPISGHATLYWYQQILGQGPKLLIQFQNNGVVDDSQLPKDRFSAERLKGVDSTLKIQPAKLEDSAVYLCASSLDFSSIGTGMETQYFGPGTRLLVL.

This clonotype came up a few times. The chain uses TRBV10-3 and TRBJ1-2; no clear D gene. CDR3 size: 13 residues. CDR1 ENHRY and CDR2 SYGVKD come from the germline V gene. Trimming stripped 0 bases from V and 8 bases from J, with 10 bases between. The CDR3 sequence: CAISESSAVGYTF. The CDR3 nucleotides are TGTGCCATCAGTGAGTCGAGTGCGGTGGGCTACACCTTC.

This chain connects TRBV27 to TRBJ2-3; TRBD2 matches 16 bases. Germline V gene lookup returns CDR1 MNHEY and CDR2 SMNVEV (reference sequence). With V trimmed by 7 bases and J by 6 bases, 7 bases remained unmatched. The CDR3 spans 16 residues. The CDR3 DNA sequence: TGTGCCAGCATAGGGACTAGCGGGAGGGCCTTCGATACGCAGTATTTT. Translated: CASIGTSGRAFDTQYF.

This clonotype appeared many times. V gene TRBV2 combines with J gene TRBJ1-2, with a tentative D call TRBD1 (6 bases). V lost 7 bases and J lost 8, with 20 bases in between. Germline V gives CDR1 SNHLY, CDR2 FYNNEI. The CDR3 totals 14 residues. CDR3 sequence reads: CASIFERTAQGYTF. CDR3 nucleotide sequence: TGTGCCAGCATCTTCGAACGGACAGCCCAGGGCTACACCTTC.

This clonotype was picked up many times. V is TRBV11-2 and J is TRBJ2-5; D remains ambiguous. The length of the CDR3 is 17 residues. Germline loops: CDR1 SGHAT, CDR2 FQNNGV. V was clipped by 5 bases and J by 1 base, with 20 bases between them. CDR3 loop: CASSPSLQQRFQETQYF. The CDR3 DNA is TGTGCCAGCAGCCCTAGTTTACAACAGAGATTCCAAGAGACCCAGTACTTC.

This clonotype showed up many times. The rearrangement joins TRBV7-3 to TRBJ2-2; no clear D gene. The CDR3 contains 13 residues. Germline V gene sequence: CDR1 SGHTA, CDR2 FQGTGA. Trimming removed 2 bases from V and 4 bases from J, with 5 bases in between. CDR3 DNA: TGTGCCAGCAGCTTAGCGAGCACCGGGGAGCTGTTTTTT. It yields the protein CASSLASTGELFF.

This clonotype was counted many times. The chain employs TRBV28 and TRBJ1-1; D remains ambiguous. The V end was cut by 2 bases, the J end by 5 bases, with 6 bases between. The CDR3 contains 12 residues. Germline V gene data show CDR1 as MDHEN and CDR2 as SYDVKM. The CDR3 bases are TGTGCCAGCAGTTTAATAAGGACTGAAGCTTTCTTT. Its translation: CASSLIRTEAFF.

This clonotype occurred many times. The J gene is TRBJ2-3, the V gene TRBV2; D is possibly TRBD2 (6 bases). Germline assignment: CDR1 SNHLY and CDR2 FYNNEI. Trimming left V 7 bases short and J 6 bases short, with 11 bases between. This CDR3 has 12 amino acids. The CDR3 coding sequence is TGTGCCAGCATAATCGCGGGGGATACGCAGTATTTT. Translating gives CASIIAGDTQYF.

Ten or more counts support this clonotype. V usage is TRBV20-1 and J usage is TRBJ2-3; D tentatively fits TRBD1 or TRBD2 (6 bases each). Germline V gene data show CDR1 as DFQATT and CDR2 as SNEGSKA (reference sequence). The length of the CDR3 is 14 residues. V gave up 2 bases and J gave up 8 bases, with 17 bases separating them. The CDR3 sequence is CSARKGDWEVTQYF. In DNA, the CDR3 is TGCAGTGCTAGAAAGGGGGACTGGGAGGTTACGCAGTATTTT.

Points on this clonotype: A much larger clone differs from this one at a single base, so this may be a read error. The CDR3 is CASSLENSPLHF. The CDR3 region has the DNA TGTGCCAGCAGCTTAGAGAATTCACCCCTCCACTTT. This chain uses TRBV13 with TRBJ1-6; D gene unclear. Trimming stripped 1 base from V and 7 bases from J, with 2 bases between. The CDR3 is made up of 12 amino acids. CDR1 and CDR2 (germline): PRHDT, FYEKMQ (reference sequence).